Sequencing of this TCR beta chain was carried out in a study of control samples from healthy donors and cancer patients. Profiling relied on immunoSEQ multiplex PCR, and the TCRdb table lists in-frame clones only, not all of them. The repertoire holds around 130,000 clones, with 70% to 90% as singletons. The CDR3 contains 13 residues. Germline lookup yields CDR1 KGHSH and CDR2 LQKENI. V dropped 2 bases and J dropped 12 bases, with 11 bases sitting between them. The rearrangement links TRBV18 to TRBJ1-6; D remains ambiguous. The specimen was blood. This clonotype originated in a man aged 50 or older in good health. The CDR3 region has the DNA TGTGCCAGCTCACCAGGCGTTGGAGAACCCCTCCACTTT. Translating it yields CASSPGVGEPLHF.